This TCR beta chain was observed in a study of OX40 agonist ivuxolimab in advanced cancers. Germline assignment: CDR1 LGHNA and CDR2 YSLEER. This CDR3 is 15 amino acids long. Trimming stripped 0 bases from V and 6 bases from J, with 11 bases between. TCRdb keeps only in-frame clones here, not all; method: immunoSEQ multiplex PCR. This repertoire shows roughly 74,000 clones, roughly 94% found once; its top ten account for around 21%. The sequence was obtained from an adult with an advanced solid tumor such as melanoma, head and neck, liver or kidney cancer. V and J are TRBV4-3 and TRBJ2-2; no firm D call. This sample comprised CD4+ or CD8+ T cells sorted from blood, obtained in a trial of the OX40 agonist ivuxolimab. The CDR3 DNA sequence: TGCGCCAGCAGCCAAGAGTCTGGCGGAGCCGGGGAGCTGTTTTTT. Residues: CASSQESGGAGELFF.